A selection of T cell receptor beta chains follows, all from one sample in a study of cytomegalovirus exposure and HLA in healthy donors. The assay was immunoSEQ multiplex PCR, and TCRdb's table has in-frame clones only and misses some. Found here are roughly 100,000 clones, around four fifths of them singletons; the top ten hold roughly 5.5%. Material for sequencing was PBMCs. These receptors originate from a woman aged 18-30 years in good health and CMV-seropositive. CDR3s include the opening cysteine and the closing phenylalanine or tryptophan. D genes are given only for firm matches. A row's size may be missing; if present it is once, few, many or a size class.

j_call: TRBJ1-1; clone_size: -; v_call: TRBV7-8; d_call: -; cdr3_nt: TGTGCCAGCAGCTTATCCGGGAGCACTGAAGCTTTCTTT; cdr3_aa: CASSLSGSTEAFF
j_call: TRBJ2-3; clone_size: -; v_call: TRBV18; d_call: TRBD2; cdr3_nt: TGTGCCAGCGGGGGACTAGCGGGAGCCACAGATACGCAGTATTTT; cdr3_aa: CASGGLAGATDTQYF
j_call: TRBJ1-1; clone_size: -; v_call: TRBV30; d_call: TRBD1; cdr3_nt: TGTGCCTTACAGGGGAGCATGAACACTGAAGCTTTCTTT; cdr3_aa: CALQGSMNTEAFF
j_call: TRBJ2-3; clone_size: -; v_call: TRBV5-1; d_call: -; cdr3_nt: TGCGCCAGCAGCTTCAACAGTCGCACAGATACGCAGTATTTT; cdr3_aa: CASSFNSRTDTQYF
j_call: TRBJ2-2; clone_size: -; v_call: TRBV4-1; d_call: TRBD2; cdr3_nt: TGCGCCAGCAGCCCCTTCGGACTAGCGGGCGACACCGGGGAGCTGTTTTTT; cdr3_aa: CASSPFGLAGDTGELFF
j_call: TRBJ1-1; clone_size: -; v_call: TRBV6-5; d_call: TRBD1; cdr3_nt: TGTGCCAGCAATGGCAGGGGGACCAGTTATGAAGCTTTCTTT; cdr3_aa: CASNGRGTSYEAFF
j_call: TRBJ2-1; clone_size: -; v_call: TRBV30; d_call: -; cdr3_nt: TGTGCCTGGGAGTCTGGTGGGATAGCGTACTCCTACAATGAGCAGTTCTTC; cdr3_aa: CAWESGGIAYSYNEQFF
j_call: TRBJ1-6; clone_size: -; v_call: TRBV12-5; d_call: -; cdr3_nt: TGTGCTAGTGCCCACAGGGCCTATAATTCACCCCTCCACTTT; cdr3_aa: CASAHRAYNSPLHF
j_call: TRBJ1-4; clone_size: -; v_call: TRBV5-1; d_call: -; cdr3_nt: TGCGCCAGCTCACCTTCTGGGGGCACCGAAAAACTGTTTTTT; cdr3_aa: CASSPSGGTEKLFF
j_call: TRBJ2-7; clone_size: few; v_call: TRBV6-1; d_call: -; cdr3_nt: TGTGCCAGCAGTGAATTGTGGACTAATCAACTTTACGAGCAGTACTTC; cdr3_aa: CASSELWTNQLYEQYF
j_call: TRBJ2-1; clone_size: -; v_call: TRBV5-4; d_call: TRBD2; cdr3_nt: TGTGCCAGCAGTCATTGGATCGCGGGAGTCGCCGATGAGCAGTTCTTC; cdr3_aa: CASSHWIAGVADEQFF
j_call: TRBJ2-5; clone_size: -; v_call: TRBV13; d_call: -; cdr3_nt: TGTGCCAGCAGCTTAGGCAGGGAGACCCAGTACTTC; cdr3_aa: CASSLGRETQYF
j_call: TRBJ1-4; clone_size: -; v_call: TRBV9; d_call: -; cdr3_nt: TGTGCCAGCAGCGCCCGGGGTGGAGGGGCCGCAGAAAAACTGTTTTTT; cdr3_aa: CASSARGGGAAEKLFF
j_call: TRBJ2-7; clone_size: -; v_call: TRBV19; d_call: -; cdr3_nt: TGTGCCAGTAGTATTACCCACAGGCGCGAGCAGTACTTC; cdr3_aa: CASSITHRREQYF
j_call: TRBJ1-1; clone_size: -; v_call: TRBV4-1; d_call: TRBD1; cdr3_nt: TGCGCCAGCAGCCTTCCCCTAAAGGGACAGGGGAGTAGTATGAACACTGAAGCTTTCTTT; cdr3_aa: CASSLPLKGQGSSMNTEAFF
j_call: TRBJ2-2; clone_size: -; v_call: TRBV5-1; d_call: TRBD1; cdr3_nt: TGCGCCAGCAGATCGGGACAGGGGGACGGGGAGCTGTTTTTT; cdr3_aa: CASRSGQGDGELFF
j_call: TRBJ2-7; clone_size: -; v_call: TRBV28; d_call: -; cdr3_nt: TGTGCCAGCAGTGTAACAGGTGGCCCTTTTTACGAGCAGTACTTC; cdr3_aa: CASSVTGGPFYEQYF